The 19 T cell receptor beta chains presented below share a single source sample, sequenced in a study of T cells in Graves' hyperthyroidism and ophthalmopathy. Amplification targeted TCR beta CDR3 regions from RNA transcripts. HTBI primers were used for first-round RT-PCR of the TCR CDR3. TCRdb re-called the multiplex PCR reads with MiXCR, one entry per CDR3 protein. The sample lists hundreds of thousands of distinct CDR3 sequences, roughly 50% occurring once. Sequenced sample: peripheral blood or thyroid tissue (not recorded which). The receptors shown here come from a woman between 18 and 29 years old with Graves' hyperthyroidism.

This chain connects TRBV5-1 to TRBJ2-7, with D hard to call. This CDR3 spans 12 amino acids. V was cut by 3 bases and J by 1 base, with 5 bases left in between. CDR1 and CDR2 from the germline V gene are SGHRS and YFSETQ. The CDR3 reads CASSSISYEQYF. For the CDR3, the DNA is TGCGCCAGCAGCTCAATTTCCTACGAGCAGTACTTC.

A few counts support this clonotype. This chain joins TRBV29-1 and TRBJ2-5, with 8 bases aligning to TRBD2. The V segment lost 0 bases and the J segment 5 bases; nucleotides outside the gene matches: 20. Germline values: CDR1 SQVTM, CDR2 ANQGSEA. The CDR3 runs to 19 residues. This CDR3 reads CSVEDPHRGLAANGETQYF. CDR3 sequence (DNA): TGCAGCGTTGAAGACCCACACCGTGGACTAGCAGCAAACGGGGAGACCCAGTACTTC. Using reference TRBV29-1 and TRBJ2-5 for the parts outside the CDR3, the full variable domain is SAVISQKPSRDICQRGTSLTIQCQVDSQVTMMFWYRQQPGQSLTLIATANQGSEATYESGFVIDKFPISRPNLTFSTLTVSNMSPEDSSIYLCSVEDPHRGLAANGETQYFGPGTRLLVL.

The rearrangement links TRBV29-1 to TRBJ1-2; maybe TRBD1 (6 bases). Trimming took off 3 bases at V and 13 bases at J, with 9 bases between the two ends. The CDR3 runs to 9 residues. Germline CDR1 SQVTM, CDR2 ANQGSEA. CDR3 amino acids: CSVEDSFTF. For the CDR3, the DNA is TGCAGCGTTGAGGACAGCTTCACCTTC.

Comment on this clonotype: A single base separates this from a much larger clone, so it may be a read error. The chain recombines TRBV7-4 with TRBJ2-5; D unclear. The end of the DNA is better explained by TRBJ2-1, so the J call may be wrong. The V gene's germline CDR1 is SGHVT and CDR2 SQSDAQ. The CDR3 consists of 11 residues. This CDR3 is CASSMSETQFF. CDR3 sequence (DNA): TGTGCCAGCAGCATGTCGGAGACCCAGTTCTTC.

The chain employs TRBV6-5 and TRBJ1-5; weak D call: TRBD1 (5 bases). Per the germline V gene, CDR1 is MNHEY and CDR2 is SVGAGI. There are 15 residues in the CDR3. Trimming took off 7 bases at V and 10 bases at J, with 23 bases between the two ends. The DNA for the CDR3 is TGTGCCAGCACCCTGGGACGCCTAGTAGGAAATCCCCAGCATTTT. This translates into CASTLGRLVGNPQHF.

This chain connects TRBV7-9 to TRBJ1-2; D unclear. CDR3 length equals 12 residues. The germline CDR1 and CDR2 sequences are SEHNR and FQNEAQ (reference sequence). Trimming cost V 4 bases and J 10 bases, with 13 bases left between them. The CDR3 protein is CASSWTSGDYTF. The DNA for the CDR3 is TGTGCCAGCAGCTGGACTAGCGGAGACTACACCTTC.

The genes are TRBV6-6 and TRBJ2-5; TRBD1 or TRBD2 may be the D gene (5 bases each). CDR3 size: 12 residues. Trimming left V 7 bases short and J 7 bases short, with 13 bases between. Germline V lookup: CDR1 MNHNY, CDR2 SVGAGI (reference sequence). In DNA form, the CDR3 reads TGTGCCAGCAAGGGGACCGATGGGACCCAGTACTTC. It translates to CASKGTDGTQYF.

The chain carries TRBV15 and TRBJ2-5, with D possibly matching TRBD2 (6 bases). There are 12 residues in the CDR3. The germline V and J ends were trimmed by 5 bases and 4 bases, with 8 bases remaining between them. In germline, CDR1 is LNHNV, CDR2 YYDKDF (reference sequence). The CDR3 nucleotides are TGTGCCACCAGCTACGGGGGAGAGACCCAGTACTTC. Amino acids: CATSYGGETQYF.

This clonotype was counted a few times. The chain carries TRBV12-3 or TRBV12-4 and TRBJ2-5, with 10 nucleotides matching TRBD2. Unmatched junction bases numbered 8, after V lost 8 bases and J lost 5 bases. The CDR3 spans 14 residues. As DNA, the CDR3 is TGTGCCAGCGTTGTAGCGGGAGGCCGGGAGACCCAGTACTTC. Amino acids: CASVVAGGRETQYF.

This clonotype was recorded many times. The chain joins TRBV25-1 to TRBJ1-2; possibly TRBD1 for D (5 bases). V was trimmed by 5 bases and J by 4 bases, leaving 11 bases between them. Per the germline V gene, CDR1 is MGHDK and CDR2 is SYGVNS. The CDR3 sequence is 13 residues long. The CDR3 DNA reads as TGTGCCAGCAGTCGGCACGGGGGCTATGGCTACACCTTC. Protein product: CASSRHGGYGYTF.

This clonotype has ten or more counts. This chain uses TRBV24-1 with TRBJ2-7, with D unresolved. V was cut by 4 bases and J by 3 bases, with 6 bases left in between. This CDR3 region has 12 residues. Germline CDR1 and CDR2: KGHDR and SFDVKD. CDR3 region: CATSDGSYEQYF. CDR3 bases: TGTGCCACCAGTGACGGCAGCTACGAGCAGTACTTC.

As regards this clonotype: Because it lacks the conserved phenylalanine or tryptophan at the end, this CDR3 is likely a read error. The limits of the CDR3 on the DNA are not certain, so only TCRdb's listed CDR3 is given. The chain combines TRBV2 with TRBJ2-3; TRBD1, the table's D call, lacks a check against the DNA. The CDR3 contains 8 residues when both ends are counted. Germline CDR1 reads SNHLY; CDR2 reads FYNNEI. CDR3 sequence reads: CASSEGTG.

V is TRBV7-2 and J is TRBJ2-2, with 15 bases matching TRBD2. CDR1 SGHTA and CDR2 FQGNSA come from the germline V gene. V lost 5 bases to trimming and J lost 3 bases; unmatched junction nucleotides: 13. There are 20 residues in the CDR3. The CDR3 loop reads CASSTTRTSGRAADTGELFF. As DNA, the CDR3 is TGTGCCAGCAGCACCACCCGGACTAGCGGGAGGGCCGCGGACACCGGGGAGCTGTTTTTT. Looking up the rest from reference TRBV7-2 and TRBJ2-2 gives the full variable domain: GAGVSQSPSNKVTEKGKDVELRCDPISGHTALYWYRQSLGQGLEFLIYFQGNSAPDKSGLPSDRFSAERTGGSVSTLTIQRTQQEDSAVYLCASSTTRTSGRAADTGELFFGEGSRLTVL.

This clonotype was recorded many times. The V call is TRBV29-1, the J call TRBJ2-5, with D possibly matching TRBD1 (6 bases). This CDR3 is built from 15 residues. Germline V CDR1 and CDR2: SQVTM, ANQGSEA. Trimming took 1 base from V and 5 from J, leaving 17 bases between them. CDR3: CSVEGAGTYDETQYF. The CDR3 nucleotides read TGCAGCGTTGAAGGAGCAGGGACATACGACGAGACCCAGTACTTC. The full variable domain, rest sourced from reference TRBV29-1 and TRBJ2-5, is SAVISQKPSRDICQRGTSLTIQCQVDSQVTMMFWYRQQPGQSLTLIATANQGSEATYESGFVIDKFPISRPNLTFSTLTVSNMSPEDSSIYLCSVEGAGTYDETQYFGPGTRLLVL.

This clonotype was seen a few times. The junction does not match germline at one end; this may be a read error. The chain has TRBV5-1 and TRBJ1-1; D may be TRBD1 (5 bases). CDR1 and CDR2 from the germline V gene are SGHRS and YFSETQ. CDR3 length equals 14 residues. The chain's CDR3 is CASSQWGGIGEAFF. The DNA for the CDR3 is TGTGCCAGCAGCCAATGGGGGGGAATCGGTGAAGCTTTCTTT.

In its sample, this clonotype was seen a few times. The rearrangement joins TRBV7-6 to TRBJ1-1; D remains unclear. CDR1 and CDR2 (germline): SGHVS, FNYEAQ. V lost 6 bases to trimming and J lost 4 bases, with 15 bases between them. The CDR3 sequence is 14 residues long. The CDR3 protein is CASSFDPPPTEAFF. Written as DNA, the CDR3 is TGTGCCAGCAGTTTCGATCCGCCCCCCACTGAAGCTTTCTTT.

This chain joins TRBV24-1 and TRBJ2-5, with 8 bases that match TRBD1. The CDR3 has 14 residues. V dropped 1 base and J dropped 5; count of bases not matched to a gene: 2. CDR1 KGHDR and CDR2 SFDVKD come from the germline V gene. In DNA form, the CDR3 reads TGTGCCACCAGTGATTTTCGGACAGGGGAGACCCAGTACTTC. The encoded protein is CATSDFRTGETQYF.

This clonotype came up a few times. The DNA of the CDR3 is TGCGCCAGCGGTTACCAGGGGGTGGAAAAGACCCAGTACTTC. This encodes CASGYQGVEKTQYF. The V gene is TRBV5-1, the J gene TRBJ2-5; 7 bases match TRBD1. The V and J ends lost 7 bases and 6 bases, in that order; junction bases with no gene match: 12. The CDR3 runs to 14 residues. Looked up from germline, CDR1 is SGHRS and CDR2 is YFSETQ.

The gene calls are TRBV5-2 and TRBJ1-2. TRBV5-2 is labeled a pseudogene. The CDR3 has 14 residues. The CDR3 coding sequence is TGTGCCAGCAACCACCTGGGGCCCTCCTATGGCTACACCTTC. This translates into CASNHLGPSYGYTF.